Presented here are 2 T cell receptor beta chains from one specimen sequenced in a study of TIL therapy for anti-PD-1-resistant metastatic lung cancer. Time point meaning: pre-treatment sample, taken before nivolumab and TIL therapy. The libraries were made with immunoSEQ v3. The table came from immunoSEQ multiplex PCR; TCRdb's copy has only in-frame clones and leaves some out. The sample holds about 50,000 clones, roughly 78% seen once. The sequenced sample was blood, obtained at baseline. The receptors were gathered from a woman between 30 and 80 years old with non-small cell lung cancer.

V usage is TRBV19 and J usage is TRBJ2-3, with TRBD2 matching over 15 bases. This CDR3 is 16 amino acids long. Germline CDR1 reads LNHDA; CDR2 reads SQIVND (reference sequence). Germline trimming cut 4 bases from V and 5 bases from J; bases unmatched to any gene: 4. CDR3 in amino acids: CASSRTSGGAIDTQYF. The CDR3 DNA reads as TGTGCCAGTAGTAGGACTAGCGGGGGGGCCATAGATACGCAGTATTTT.

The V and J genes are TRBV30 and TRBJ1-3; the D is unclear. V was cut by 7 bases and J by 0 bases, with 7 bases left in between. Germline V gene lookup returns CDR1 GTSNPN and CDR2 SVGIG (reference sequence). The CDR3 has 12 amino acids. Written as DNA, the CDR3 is TGTGCCTCCTCCCTCTCTGGAAACACCATATATTTT. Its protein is CASSLSGNTIYF.